Included here is one T cell receptor beta chain sequence, with context. Its antigen remains unidentified. The sample holds no much larger clone one base away, and base qualities are not on file. A distance of 9 bases separates the germline ends of V and J, which lose 7 bases and 0 bases respectively. The germline V gene encodes CDR1 SEHNR and CDR2 FQNEAQ (reference sequence). The CDR3 sequence holds 13 residues, the cysteine and phenylalanine included. Only the CDR3 part of the read is kept: 39 bases, read in frame from the first base. This sample is part of a study of CD8+ T cells in alopecia areata (dated 2018 in TCRdb). The study in broad terms: The treated patients took part in an open-label pilot trial in which moderate-to-severe alopecia areata was treated with oral tofacitinib at 5 to 10 mg twice daily. Tofacitinib was administered for 6 to 18 months, and 6 months of follow-up off drug were then conducted to assess delayed response and recurrence. In treated patients, disease severity was measured using the SALT score, which gives the percentage of scalp surface area affected. The study used high-throughput TCRbeta sequencing to examine T cell clonal expansion in alopecia areata, in both the C3H/HeJ mouse model and human patients. Scalp tissue and sorted CD4+ and CD8+ peripheral blood T cells from patchy and totalis/universalis alopecia areata patients and from healthy controls were covered by human TCRbeta sequencing. Biopsies were taken from tofacitinib-treated patients at baseline and again at 4 and 24 weeks into treatment, and several of those patients also had a later scalp biopsy. Scalp clonality was compared among normal scalp (n=4), patchy alopecia areata scalp (n=8), and alopecia totalis/universalis scalp (n=8). RNA came from the PAXgene miRNA kit for fixed scalp, the miRNeasy kit for PBMCs, and the RNeasy kit for mouse skin. TCRbeta CDR3 regions were amplified by immunoSEQ multiplex PCR using 35 Vbeta forward and 13 Jbeta reverse primers.

Libraries were prepared through the immunoSEQ multiplex PCR assay. For TCR sequencing, RNA was extracted from every sample and reverse transcribed into cDNA to serve as template. SuperScript III was used to make first-strand cDNA, primed with a 2:1 mix of oligo-dT and random hexamers. A synthetic immune receptor repertoire was used to assess amplification bias, and residual bias was removed computationally. In the original analysis: Raw reads were preprocessed for error removal, and CDR3 was defined according to IMGT conventions as running from the conserved cysteine to phenylalanine. Clonality was computed by normalizing Shannon entropy by log2 of the number of productive unique TCRs and subtracting the result from 1. Whether scalp clones were CD4 or CD8 was inferred by matching scalp TCRbeta sequences against CD4 and CD8 repertoires sorted from blood. Drawn from immuneACCESS, this table holds only the in-frame rearrangements with V and J called that TCRdb kept. Clones are partly lost; checked studies trace under half to an unresolved V gene and leave the rest unexplained. That table furnishes V, J and clone size, whereas the DNA furnished D and trimming. A total of about 220,000 clones appear in this sample, more than 45% of them only once. In total, the top ten clones hold 1.6% of the sample.

According to the study, the label for this sample's time point signals: approximately 4 weeks on oral tofacitinib. The treatment or condition label here, explained by the study, means: oral pan-JAK inhibitor, 5-10 mg twice daily. From alopecia areata patients, peripheral blood was collected along with lesional scalp punch biopsies. PBMCs were isolated by density centrifugation and stained for CD3, CD4 and CD8, after which CD4+ and CD8+ T cells were sorted on a FACSAria. General findings and caveats noted by the study authors: Because the treated cohort was small and included a single nonresponder, larger studies are needed to assess links between baseline CD8+ expansion and response. Tofacitinib significantly decreased scalp clonality and the number of expanded CD8+ clones among the top 100 scalp clones. Scalp TCR repertoire analysis is complicated because resident alphabeta T cells in normal human skin are also sequenced, whereas mouse skin is dominated by gammadelta T cells. Many expanded lesional clones were found to persist in scalp and blood during tofacitinib treatment, and relapse after treatment cessation may be partly explained by this persistence. TCR sequences shared between patients were less clear than in mice, possibly partly because of HLA diversity in the patient population. Compared with normal scalp, lesional scalp had higher clonality and more expanded CD8+ clones, particularly in alopecia totalis/universalis, a pattern that suggests antigenic drive.

This receptor was identified in a human donor with alopecia areata. Material: CD4+ T cells sorted from blood, obtained at week 4, from a patient treated with tofacitinib. The rearranged segments are TRBV7-9 and TRBJ1-1; the D gene remains uncertain. DNA sequence: TGTGCCAGCAATCCGACCGTGAACACTGAAGCTTTCTTT. This encodes CASNPTVNTEAFF.